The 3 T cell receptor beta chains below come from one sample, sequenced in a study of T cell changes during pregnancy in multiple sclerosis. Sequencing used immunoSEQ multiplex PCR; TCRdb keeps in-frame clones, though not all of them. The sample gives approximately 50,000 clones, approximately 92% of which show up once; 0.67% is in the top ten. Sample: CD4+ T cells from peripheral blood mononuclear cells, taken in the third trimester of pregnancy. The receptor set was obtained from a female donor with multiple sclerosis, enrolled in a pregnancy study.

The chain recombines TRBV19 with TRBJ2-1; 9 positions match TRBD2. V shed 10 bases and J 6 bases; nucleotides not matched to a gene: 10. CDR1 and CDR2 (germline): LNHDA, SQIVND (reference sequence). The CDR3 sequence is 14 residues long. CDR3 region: CATSRTSVLNEQFF. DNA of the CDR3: TGTGCCACCTCTAGGACTAGCGTCCTCAATGAGCAGTTCTTC.

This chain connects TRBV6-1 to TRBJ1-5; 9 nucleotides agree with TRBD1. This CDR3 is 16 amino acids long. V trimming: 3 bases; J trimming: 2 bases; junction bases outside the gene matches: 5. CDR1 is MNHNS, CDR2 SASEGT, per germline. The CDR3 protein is CASSEGQGMGNQPQHF. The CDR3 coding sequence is TGTGCCAGCAGTGAGGGACAGGGAATGGGCAATCAGCCCCAGCATTTT.

CDR3 residues: CAKTGGGPRAGETYEQYF. DNA for the CDR3: TGTGCTAAAACCGGGGGGGGGCCTAGGGCGGGCGAAACCTACGAGCAGTACTTC. The J gene is TRBJ2-7, the V gene TRBV28, with TRBD2 identical over 8 bases. The germline CDR1 and CDR2 sequences are MDHEN and SYDVKM. The CDR3 has 18 residues.